The next 25 T cell receptor beta chains were all read from a single sample in a study of blood T cell repertoires in COVID-19. TCRdb's table, derived via immunoSEQ multiplex PCR, lists solely in-frame clones and lacks some. The profile shows around 300,000 clones, 75% to 90% of them singletons. Sequencing input: peripheral blood. These receptors were collected from a young woman with COVID-19, enrolled during active disease.

The chain has TRBV13 and TRBJ1-3; unclear D gene. V lost 0 bases to trimming and J lost 0 bases, with 9 bases between them. The CDR3 consists of 16 residues. Germline V gives CDR1 PRHDT, CDR2 FYEKMQ (reference sequence). CDR3 amino acids: CASSLGILSSGNTIYF. Here the CDR3 DNA reads TGTGCCAGCAGCTTAGGCATCCTGAGCTCTGGAAACACCATATATTTT.

The gene calls are TRBV6-2 or TRBV6-3 and TRBJ2-1, with D perhaps TRBD2 (6 bases). CDR3 length equals 16 residues. Per the germline V gene, CDR1 is MNHEY and CDR2 is SVGEGT. Trimming removed 0 bases at V and 1 base at J, with 10 bases between. In DNA, the CDR3 is TGTGCCAGCAGTTACTCTTACCGGGAGTCCTACAATGAGCAGTTCTTC. Its protein is CASSYSYRESYNEQFF.

The chain combines TRBV9 with TRBJ2-7; 10 positions agree with TRBD1. Germline V gene data show CDR1 as SGDLS and CDR2 as YYNGEE. The length of the CDR3 is 15 residues. V dropped 4 bases and J dropped 3; count of bases not matched to a gene: 7. CDR3 region: CASSYGTGEIYEQYF. The CDR3 DNA reads as TGTGCCAGCAGCTATGGGACAGGGGAAATCTACGAGCAGTACTTC.

The gene calls are TRBV15 and TRBJ2-1, with TRBD2 matching over 9 bases. Unmatched junction bases numbered 3, after V lost 3 bases and J lost 0 bases. This CDR3 is 16 amino acids long. Per the germline V gene, CDR1 is LNHNV and CDR2 is YYDKDF (reference sequence). The CDR3 reads CATSSLAGSSYNEQFF. The DNA for the CDR3 is TGTGCCACCAGCAGCCTAGCGGGGAGCTCCTACAATGAGCAGTTCTTC.

V gene TRBV10-2 combines with J gene TRBJ1-4, with 9 bases identical to TRBD1. This CDR3 region has 14 residues. Germline V CDR1 and CDR2: WSHSY, SAAADI. The junction had 7 bases not matched to a gene; V was cut back by 6 bases and J by 8 bases. CDR3 nucleotide sequence: TGCGCCAGCAGCCAGGACAGGGGACGAGAAAAACTGTTTTTT. It translates to CASSQDRGREKLFF.

The chain has TRBV6-6 and TRBJ1-6; D remains ambiguous. CDR3 length equals 14 residues. Germline V gene lookup returns CDR1 MNHNY and CDR2 SVGAGI (reference sequence). V dropped 4 bases and J dropped 9 bases, with 13 bases sitting between them. The CDR3, as DNA: TGTGCCAGCAGTTTGCAGAGGGTTGGTTCACCCCTCCACTTT. Translating gives CASSLQRVGSPLHF.

The V gene is TRBV19, the J gene TRBJ1-3; D is unresolved. V was pared by 11 bases and J by 6 bases, with 29 bases between. The CDR3 contains 17 residues. Germline CDR1 is LNHDA and CDR2 is SQIVND (reference sequence). This chain's CDR3 is CAPFNLLYRSNTNTIYF. Here the CDR3 DNA reads TGTGCCCCTTTCAACCTCCTGTATCGCTCGAACACAAACACCATATATTTT.

The V call is TRBV7-9, the J call TRBJ1-4; 8 bases match TRBD1. This CDR3 is 17 amino acids long. CDR1 is SEHNR and CDR2 is FQNEAQ in the germline V gene (reference sequence). V lost 5 bases to trimming and J lost 5 bases; unmatched junction nucleotides: 13. The CDR3 DNA is TGTGCCAGCAGCCAACATTTTGTTAGGACAGGGAATGAAAAACTGTTTTTT. Amino acids: CASSQHFVRTGNEKLFF.

This clone appeared a single time. The rearrangement joins TRBV11-2 to TRBJ2-3; D possibly corresponds to TRBD1 (5 bases). Germline V gene data show CDR1 as SGHAT and CDR2 as FQNNGV. V shed 8 bases and J shed 3 bases, with 18 bases lying between them. This CDR3 comprises 15 residues. The CDR3 loop reads CASADKGENTDTQYF. Here the CDR3 DNA reads TGTGCCAGCGCCGATAAAGGGGAAAATACAGATACGCAGTATTTT.

The rearrangement uses TRBV19 and TRBJ2-5; no reliable D call. Germline CDR1 is LNHDA and CDR2 is SQIVND (reference sequence). Trimming removed 0 bases at V and 0 bases at J, with 5 bases between. The CDR3 length is 14 residues. The CDR3, as DNA: TGTGCCAGTAGTATAGATCCGGACCAAGAGACCCAGTACTTC. The encoded protein is CASSIDPDQETQYF.

V is TRBV19 and J is TRBJ1-1; 7 bases fit TRBD1. The CDR3 is 15 residues long. The J segment lost 0 bases and the V segment lost 5 bases, leaving 6 bases of the junction unmatched. Germline CDR1 LNHDA, CDR2 SQIVND (reference sequence). The CDR3 coding sequence is TGTGCCAGTAGTGGACCGGGACAGATGAACACTGAAGCTTTCTTT. This codes for CASSGPGQMNTEAFF. Drawing the rest from reference TRBV19 and TRBJ1-1, the complete variable domain is DGGITQSPKYLFRKEGQNVTLSCEQNLNHDAMYWYRQDPGQGLRLIYYSQIVNDFQKGDIAEGYSVSREKKESFPLTVTSAQKNPTAFYLCASSGPGQMNTEAFFGQGTRLTVV.

The rearrangement joins TRBV4-2 to TRBJ2-4; 8 nucleotides agree with TRBD1. Looked up from germline, CDR1 is LGHNA and CDR2 is YNFKEQ. This CDR3 region has 16 residues. With V trimmed by 4 bases and J by 6 bases, 11 bases remained unmatched. In DNA, the CDR3 is TGTGCCAGCAGCCCAGATTCCGACAGGGGCCGAAACATTCAGTACTTC. Translated: CASSPDSDRGRNIQYF.

The chain couples TRBV3-1 (or the pseudogene TRBV3-2) to TRBJ2-5; TRBD2 aligns across 9 bases. Germline lookup yields CDR1 LGHDT and CDR2 YNNKEL (reference sequence). CDR3 size: 15 residues. The trim removed 4 bases at V and 5 bases at J, leaving 8 bases unmatched. The CDR3 spells CASSLLAGAGETQYF. CDR3 DNA: TGTGCCAGCAGCCTTTTAGCGGGAGCAGGGGAGACCCAGTACTTC.

The rearrangement joins TRBV14 to TRBJ1-2; unclear D gene. Trimming took off 1 base at V and 5 bases at J, with 20 bases between the two ends. CDR1 and CDR2 (germline): SGHDN, FVKESK. CDR3 length: 17 residues. Here the CDR3 reads CASSQGRTRETPYGYTF. The CDR3 nucleotides are TGTGCCAGCAGCCAAGGCCGTACCCGGGAAACGCCATATGGCTACACCTTC.

CDR3 bases: TGCAGTGCTAGTAACTCGGGCACAGATACGCAGTATTTT. Amino acid sequence: CSASNSGTDTQYF. The chain couples TRBV20-1 to TRBJ2-3; D remains unclear. The CDR3 length is 13 residues. Trimming cost V 3 bases and J 1 base, with 8 bases left between them. The germline V gene encodes CDR1 DFQATT and CDR2 SNEGSKA (reference sequence).

This CDR3 is CASSPGQGFNSPLHF. CDR3 nucleotides: TGTGCCAGCTCACCGGGACAGGGATTTAATTCACCCCTCCACTTT. The V gene is TRBV18, the J gene TRBJ1-6; 9 bases are shared with TRBD1. The germline V gene encodes CDR1 KGHSH and CDR2 LQKENI. V shed 3 bases, J shed 6 bases, and the junction held 3 bases outside the gene matches. The CDR3 sequence is 15 residues long.

The V and J genes are TRBV20-1 and TRBJ1-3, with 11 bases fitting TRBD1. Germline assignment: CDR1 DFQATT and CDR2 SNEGSKA (reference sequence). The CDR3 sequence is 14 residues long. V was pared by 3 bases and J by 8 bases, with 6 bases of the junction left unmatched. CDR3 residues: CSASPGQGADTIYF. CDR3 coding DNA: TGCAGTGCTAGTCCAGGACAGGGGGCGGACACCATATATTTT.

This rearrangement joins TRBV7-2 to TRBJ1-1, with 7 bases aligning to TRBD1. CDR1 and CDR2 from the germline V gene are SGHTA and FQGNSA. The CDR3 runs 15 residues. V was clipped by 1 base and J by 4 bases; unmatched bases: 6. In nucleotides, the CDR3 is TGTGCCAGCAGCTTAGTGGTAGGGGGCGGCACTGAAGCTTTCTTT. Its protein is CASSLVVGGGTEAFF.

On this clone itself: The sample has other DNA sequences that encode this CDR3 too. The gene calls are TRBV10-3 and TRBJ1-2, with TRBD1 identical over 10 bases. V trimming: 6 bases; J trimming: 8 bases; junction bases outside the gene matches: 3. The CDR3 is made up of 12 amino acids. Germline loops: CDR1 ENHRY, CDR2 SYGVKD. The CDR3 DNA follows: TGTGCCATCAGGGGGACAGGGGAGGGCTACACCTTC. Translating gives CAIRGTGEGYTF.

The chain carries TRBV21-1 and TRBJ1-2; the listed D gene, TRBD1, was not tested against the DNA. TRBV21-1 is shown as a pseudogene. CDR3 length: 15 residues. CDR3 nucleotide sequence: TGTGCCAGCAGCAAAGGGGGGCAGGGGGGCTATGGCTACACCTTC. It codes for CASSKGGQGGYGYTF.

The rearrangement uses TRBV11-2 and TRBJ1-1, with a tentative D call TRBD1 (5 bases). Germline-derived CDR1 and CDR2 are SGHAT and FQNNGV. With 3 bases removed from V and 10 bases from J, the gap between germline ends came to 12 bases. The CDR3 consists of 12 residues. CDR3 sequence: CASSLGGVGAFF. For the CDR3, the DNA is TGTGCCAGCAGCTTGGGGGGAGTGGGAGCTTTCTTT. Combining the CDR3 with reference TRBV11-2 and TRBJ1-1 gives the whole variable domain EAGVAQSPRYKIIEKRQSVAFWCNPISGHATLYWYQQILGQGPKLLIQFQNNGVVDDSQLPKDRFSAERLKGVDSTLKIQPAKLEDSAVYLCASSLGGVGAFFGQGTRLTVV.

The gene calls are TRBV19 and TRBJ2-1; 8 bases map to TRBD2. The ends lost 6 bases at V and 8 bases at J; junction bases unmatched: 12. The CDR3 extends over 15 amino acids. Per germline, CDR1 LNHDA and CDR2 SQIVND (reference sequence). Written as DNA, the CDR3 is TGTGCCAGTAGCTCTTCCGGGACTAGAGGGGATGAGCAGTTCTTC. Its translation is CASSSSGTRGDEQFF.

The chain carries TRBV5-4 and TRBJ2-1; 9 bases align to TRBD1. Germline trimming cut 4 bases from V and 7 bases from J; bases unmatched to any gene: 6. The CDR3 loop spans 14 amino acids. Germline-derived CDR1 and CDR2 are SGHNT and YYREEE (reference sequence). The CDR3 DNA follows: TGTGCCAGCAGCCTGACAGGGGGAGGGAATGAGCAGTTCTTC. Translation gives CASSLTGGGNEQFF.

V is TRBV3-1 (or the pseudogene TRBV3-2) and J is TRBJ1-2; 10 bases are a match to TRBD1. CDR3 length equals 15 residues. Losses at the gene ends were 4 bases for V and 2 bases for J; bases not matched to a gene: 4. Germline lookup yields CDR1 LGHDT and CDR2 YNNKEL (reference sequence). CDR3: CASSLWTGGNYGYTF. The CDR3 bases are TGTGCCAGCAGCCTATGGACAGGGGGGAACTATGGCTACACCTTC.

The chain links TRBV7-8 to TRBJ1-2, with 7 positions matching TRBD1. Germline V gene sequence: CDR1 SGHVS, CDR2 FQNEAQ. This CDR3 spans 16 amino acids. V shed 2 bases and J 3 bases; nucleotides not matched to a gene: 9. Here the CDR3 reads CASSLQDRARYYGYTF. The DNA of the CDR3 is TGTGCCAGCAGCTTACAAGACAGGGCTCGATACTATGGCTACACCTTC.